The rows below give T cell receptor beta chains drawn from one sample of a study of T cells in localized non-small cell lung cancer. Data came from immunoSEQ multiplex PCR; TCRdb stores just in-frame clones and leaves some out. The table includes about 3,900 clones, under 40% detected once. Sequencing was performed on lung tumor tissue, taken before any cancer treatment. The receptor source for this set is a male donor older than 55 with stage III lung adenocarcinoma. The CDR3 runs from the conserved cysteine through the conserved F or W. Each record gives: V gene, J gene, CDR3 protein.

>TRBV6-8|TRBJ2-1
CASSYSIHTEVNEQFF
>TRBV6-8|TRBJ1-1
CASIEDSYFNTEAFF
>TRBV6-8|TRBJ2-3
CASRRLAGTEDTQYF
>TRBV5-1|TRBJ2-2
CASSLGLARSTGELFF
>TRBV6-1|TRBJ2-5
CASSEAVSGGSGTQYF
>TRBV7-5|TRBJ2-7
CASSSSPTGTVIYEQYF
>TRBV9|TRBJ1-5
CASSEVALPGQPQHF
>TRBV6-8|TRBJ2-6
CASHRSGSGANVLTF
>TRBV11-3|TRBJ2-1
CASSLVWTSGGHEQFF
>TRBV14|TRBJ2-2
CASSQAWNTGELFF
>TRBV19|TRBJ2-1
CASSPGYHEQFF
>TRBV11-3|TRBJ2-2
CASSPGQGEGSTGELFF
>TRBV5-1|TRBJ1-2
CASSSGQYTNYGYTF
>TRBV6-8|TRBJ2-2
CASSQSWTGELFF
>TRBV5-1|TRBJ2-3
CASSLAGTGSTDTQYF
>TRBV19|TRBJ2-5
CASSMTGLAGGPAGETQYF
>TRBV12-5|TRBJ1-6
CASGLDRGMVYNSPLHF
>TRBV18|TRBJ2-7
CASSPNTGSSYEQYF
>TRBV6-8|TRBJ1-1
CASSYSGRPEAFF
>TRBV5-1|TRBJ2-2
CASSFGIGTEGTGELFF
>TRBV29-1|TRBJ1-1
CSVVVGQGTEAFF
>TRBV6-8|TRBJ2-1
CATKRGPGEQFF
>TRBV11-3|TRBJ2-5
CASSLDGSPQRTQYF
>TRBV23-1|TRBJ1-4
CASSRLDGTTNEKLFF
>TRBV23-1|TRBJ1-1
CASSLGGSAGAFF
>TRBV9|TRBJ2-5
CASSAQQGGRQETQYF
>TRBV10-3|TRBJ1-1
CAISGTGGITEAFF
>TRBV6-8|TRBJ1-1
CASSYSTGTEAFF